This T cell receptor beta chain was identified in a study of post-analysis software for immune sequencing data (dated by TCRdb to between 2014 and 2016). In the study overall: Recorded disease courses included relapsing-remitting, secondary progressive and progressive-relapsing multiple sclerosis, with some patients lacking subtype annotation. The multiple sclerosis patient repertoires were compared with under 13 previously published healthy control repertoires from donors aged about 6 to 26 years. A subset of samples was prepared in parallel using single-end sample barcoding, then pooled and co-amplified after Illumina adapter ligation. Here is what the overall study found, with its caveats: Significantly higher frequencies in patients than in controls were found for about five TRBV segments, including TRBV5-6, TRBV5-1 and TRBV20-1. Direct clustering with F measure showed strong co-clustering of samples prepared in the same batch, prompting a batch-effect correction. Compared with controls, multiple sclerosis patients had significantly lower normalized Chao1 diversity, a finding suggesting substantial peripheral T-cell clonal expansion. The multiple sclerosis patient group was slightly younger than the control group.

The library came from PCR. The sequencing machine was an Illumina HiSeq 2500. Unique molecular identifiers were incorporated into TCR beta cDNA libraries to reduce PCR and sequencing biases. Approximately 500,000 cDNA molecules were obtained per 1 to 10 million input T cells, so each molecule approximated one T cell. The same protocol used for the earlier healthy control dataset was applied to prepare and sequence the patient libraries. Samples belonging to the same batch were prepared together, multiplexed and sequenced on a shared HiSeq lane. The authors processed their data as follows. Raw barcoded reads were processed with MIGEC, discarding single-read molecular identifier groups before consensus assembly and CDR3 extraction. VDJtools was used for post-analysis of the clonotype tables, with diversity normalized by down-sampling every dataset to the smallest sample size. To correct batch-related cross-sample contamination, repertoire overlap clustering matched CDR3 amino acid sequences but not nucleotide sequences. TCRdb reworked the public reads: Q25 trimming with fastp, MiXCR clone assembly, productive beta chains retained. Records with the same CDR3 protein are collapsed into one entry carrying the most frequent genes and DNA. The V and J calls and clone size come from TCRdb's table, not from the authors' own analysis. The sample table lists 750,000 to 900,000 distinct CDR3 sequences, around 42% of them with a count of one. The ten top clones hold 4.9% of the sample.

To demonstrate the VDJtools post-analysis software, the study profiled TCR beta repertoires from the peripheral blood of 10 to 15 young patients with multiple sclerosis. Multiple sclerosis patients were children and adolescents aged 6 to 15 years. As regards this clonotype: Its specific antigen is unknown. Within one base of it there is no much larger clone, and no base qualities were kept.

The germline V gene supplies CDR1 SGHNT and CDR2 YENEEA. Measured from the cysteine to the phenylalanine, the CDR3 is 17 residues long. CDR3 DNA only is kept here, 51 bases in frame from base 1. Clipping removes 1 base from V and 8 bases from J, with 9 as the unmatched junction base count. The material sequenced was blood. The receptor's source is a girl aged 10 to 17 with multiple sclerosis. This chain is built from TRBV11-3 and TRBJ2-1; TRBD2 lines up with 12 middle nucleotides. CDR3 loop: CASSLVFGLAGTDEQFF. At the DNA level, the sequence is TGTGCCAGCAGCTTAGTCTTTGGACTAGCGGGAACGGATGAGCAGTTCTTC.